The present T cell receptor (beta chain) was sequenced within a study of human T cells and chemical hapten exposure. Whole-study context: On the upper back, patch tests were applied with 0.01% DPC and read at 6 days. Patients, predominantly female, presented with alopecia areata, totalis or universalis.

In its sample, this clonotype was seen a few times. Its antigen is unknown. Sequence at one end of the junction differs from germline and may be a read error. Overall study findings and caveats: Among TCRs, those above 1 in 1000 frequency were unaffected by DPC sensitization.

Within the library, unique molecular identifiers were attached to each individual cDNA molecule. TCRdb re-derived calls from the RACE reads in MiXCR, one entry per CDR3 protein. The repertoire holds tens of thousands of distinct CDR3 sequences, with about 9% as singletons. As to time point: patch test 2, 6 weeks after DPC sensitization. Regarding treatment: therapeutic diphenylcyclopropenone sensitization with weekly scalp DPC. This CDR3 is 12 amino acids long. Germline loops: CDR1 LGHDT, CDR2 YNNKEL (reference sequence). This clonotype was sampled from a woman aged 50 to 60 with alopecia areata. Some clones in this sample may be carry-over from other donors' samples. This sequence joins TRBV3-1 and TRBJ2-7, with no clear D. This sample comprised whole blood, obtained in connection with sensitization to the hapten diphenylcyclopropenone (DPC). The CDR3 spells CASSQEASQVNF. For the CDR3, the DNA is TGTGCCAGCAGCCAAGAAGCGTCCCAAGTAAACTTC.